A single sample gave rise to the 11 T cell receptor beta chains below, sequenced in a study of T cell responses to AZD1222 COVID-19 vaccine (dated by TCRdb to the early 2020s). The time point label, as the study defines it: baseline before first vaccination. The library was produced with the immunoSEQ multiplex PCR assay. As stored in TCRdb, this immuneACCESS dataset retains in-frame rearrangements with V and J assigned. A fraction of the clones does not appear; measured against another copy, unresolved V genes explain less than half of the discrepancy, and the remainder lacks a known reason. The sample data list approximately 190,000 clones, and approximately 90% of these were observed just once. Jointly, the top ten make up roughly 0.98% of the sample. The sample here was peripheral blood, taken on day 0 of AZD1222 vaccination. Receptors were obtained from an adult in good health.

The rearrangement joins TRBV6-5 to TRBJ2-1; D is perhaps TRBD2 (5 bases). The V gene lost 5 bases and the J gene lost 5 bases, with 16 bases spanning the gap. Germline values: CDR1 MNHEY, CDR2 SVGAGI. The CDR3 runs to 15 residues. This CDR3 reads CASSPGNAAHNEQFF. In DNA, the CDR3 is TGTGCCAGCAGTCCCGGGAACGCGGCACACAATGAGCAGTTCTTC.

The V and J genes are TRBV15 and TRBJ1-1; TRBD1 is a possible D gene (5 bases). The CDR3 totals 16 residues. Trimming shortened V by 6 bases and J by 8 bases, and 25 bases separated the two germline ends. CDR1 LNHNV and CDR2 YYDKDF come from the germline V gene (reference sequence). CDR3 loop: CATRGLSRASGLEAFF. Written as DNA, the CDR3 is TGTGCCACCAGGGGTCTCTCGCGGGCGTCAGGGTTGGAAGCTTTCTTT.

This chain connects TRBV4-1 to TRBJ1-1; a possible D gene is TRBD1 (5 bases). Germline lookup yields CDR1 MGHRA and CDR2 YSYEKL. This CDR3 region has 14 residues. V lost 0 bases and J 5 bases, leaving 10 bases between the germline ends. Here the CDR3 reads CASSQDDSGTEAFF. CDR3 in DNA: TGCGCCAGCAGCCAAGATGATTCAGGGACTGAAGCTTTCTTT.

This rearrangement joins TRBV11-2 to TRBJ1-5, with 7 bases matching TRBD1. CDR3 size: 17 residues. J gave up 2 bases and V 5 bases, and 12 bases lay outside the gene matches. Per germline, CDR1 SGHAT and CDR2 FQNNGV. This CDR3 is CASSPLTGTGGNQPQHF. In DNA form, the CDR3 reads TGTGCCAGCAGCCCCCTGACAGGGACTGGAGGCAATCAGCCCCAGCATTTT.

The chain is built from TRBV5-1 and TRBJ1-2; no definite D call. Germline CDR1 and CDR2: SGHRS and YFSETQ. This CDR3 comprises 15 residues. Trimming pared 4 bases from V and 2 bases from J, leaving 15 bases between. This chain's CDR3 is CASSPGGRANYGYTF. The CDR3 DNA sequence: TGCGCCAGCAGCCCAGGCGGGAGGGCAAACTATGGCTACACCTTC.

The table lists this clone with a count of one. CDR3 sequence reads: CASSVAVAGGSYEQYF. In DNA, the CDR3 is TGTGCCAGCAGCGTAGCAGTAGCGGGAGGCTCCTACGAGCAGTACTTC. V usage is TRBV9 and J usage is TRBJ2-7; 10 nucleotides match TRBD2. Germline V gene lookup returns CDR1 SGDLS and CDR2 YYNGEE. Trimming cost V 0 bases and J 0 bases; bases outside gene matches: 3. The CDR3 covers 16 residues.

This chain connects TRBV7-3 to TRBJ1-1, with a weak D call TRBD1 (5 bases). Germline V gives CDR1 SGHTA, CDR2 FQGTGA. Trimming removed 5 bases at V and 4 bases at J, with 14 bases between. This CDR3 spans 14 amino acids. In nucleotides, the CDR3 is TGTGCCAGCAGCCACGGGGGGGAGGCCACTGAAGCTTTCTTT. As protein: CASSHGGEATEAFF.

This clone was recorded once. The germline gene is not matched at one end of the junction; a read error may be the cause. In DNA, the CDR3 is TGTGCCAGCAGCCCTAGAGGATGGGGGAGGGCCCAATTC. This sequence encodes CASSPRGWGRAQF. J is TRBJ2-4 and V is TRBV11-2; 7 bases agree with TRBD2. Germline V gene lookup returns CDR1 SGHAT and CDR2 FQNNGV. The CDR3 length is 13 residues.

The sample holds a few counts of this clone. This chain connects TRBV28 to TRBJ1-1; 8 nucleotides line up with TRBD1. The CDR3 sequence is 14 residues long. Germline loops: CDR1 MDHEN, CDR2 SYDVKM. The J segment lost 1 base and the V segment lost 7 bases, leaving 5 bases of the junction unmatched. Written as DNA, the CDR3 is TGTGCCAGCAAGATACAGGGGGAGAACACTGAAGCTTTCTTT. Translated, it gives CASKIQGENTEAFF.

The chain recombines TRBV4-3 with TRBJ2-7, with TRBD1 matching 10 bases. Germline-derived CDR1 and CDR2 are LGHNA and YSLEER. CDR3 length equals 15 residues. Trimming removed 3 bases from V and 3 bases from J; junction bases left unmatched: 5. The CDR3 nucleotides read TGCGCCAGCAGCCACCGACAGGGGGCCGGCTACGAGCAGTACTTC. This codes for CASSHRQGAGYEQYF.

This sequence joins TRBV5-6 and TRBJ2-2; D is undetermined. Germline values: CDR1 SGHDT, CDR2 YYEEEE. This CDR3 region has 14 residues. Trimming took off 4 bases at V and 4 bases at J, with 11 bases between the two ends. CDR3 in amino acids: CASSQPYLTGELFF. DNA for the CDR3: TGTGCCAGCAGCCAACCTTATCTCACCGGGGAGCTGTTTTTT.